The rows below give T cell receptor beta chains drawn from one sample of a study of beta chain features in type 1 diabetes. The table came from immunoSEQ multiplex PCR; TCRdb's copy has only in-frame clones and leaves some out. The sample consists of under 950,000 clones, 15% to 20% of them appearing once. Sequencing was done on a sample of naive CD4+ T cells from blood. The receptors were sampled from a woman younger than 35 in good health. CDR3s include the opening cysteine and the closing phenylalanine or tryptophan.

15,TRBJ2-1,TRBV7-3,CASSPGTSVYNEQFF
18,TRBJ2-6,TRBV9,CASSVGVQVWNGANVLTF
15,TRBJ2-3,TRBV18,CASSPLDMTSYTQYF
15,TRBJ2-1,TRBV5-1,CASSLAPSGYNEQFF
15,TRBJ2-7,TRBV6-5,CASSQLAGGHYEQYF
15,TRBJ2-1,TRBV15,CATSKREVSYNEQFF
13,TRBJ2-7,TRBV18,CASSPGTALEQYF
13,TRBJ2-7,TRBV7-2,CASSPRRQYEQYF
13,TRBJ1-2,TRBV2,CASRDRAFLRYTF
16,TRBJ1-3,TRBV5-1,CASSLDRDTSGNTIYF
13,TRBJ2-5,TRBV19,CASSRSDQETQYF
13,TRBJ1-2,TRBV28,CASRVQGSNGYTF
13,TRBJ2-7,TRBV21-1,CASSKILGQGQYF
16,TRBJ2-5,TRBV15,CATSRAGGGERKTQYF
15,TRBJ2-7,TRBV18,CASSPIGGGNYEQYF
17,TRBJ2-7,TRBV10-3,CAISKLYGTQSSYEQYF
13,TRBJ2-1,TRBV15,CATSRDQRDEQFF
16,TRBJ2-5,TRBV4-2,CASSPGLAAVGETQYF
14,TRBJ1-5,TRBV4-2,CASSQETVNQPQHF
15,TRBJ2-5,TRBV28,CASSWGLSSGETQYF
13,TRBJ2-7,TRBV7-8,CASSTVRGYEQYF
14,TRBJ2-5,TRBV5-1,CASSPGEGQETQYF
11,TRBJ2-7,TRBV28,CASSLSYQQIF
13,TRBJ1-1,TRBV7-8,CASTFTRYTEAFF
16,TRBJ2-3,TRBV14,CASSQITGARTDTQYF
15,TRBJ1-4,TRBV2,CASSETGVPGEKLFF
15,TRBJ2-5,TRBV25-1,CASSESAGRQETQYF
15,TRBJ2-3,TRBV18,CASSPTGPLTDTQYF
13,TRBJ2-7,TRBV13,CASSSGLSYEQYF
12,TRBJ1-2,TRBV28,CASTAPGYGYTF
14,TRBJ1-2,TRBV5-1,CASSHDRERYGYTF
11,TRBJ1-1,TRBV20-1,CRTSESTEAFF
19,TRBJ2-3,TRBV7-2,CASSHARRLAGGGGDTQYF
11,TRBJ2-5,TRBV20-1,CSARRSETQYF
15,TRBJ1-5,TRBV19,CASSIGSATNQPQHF
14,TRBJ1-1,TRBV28,CASSGQSPNTEAFF
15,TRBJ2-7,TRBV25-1,CASSPLGQGSFEQYF
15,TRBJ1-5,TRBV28,CASSTLRGRIQPQHF
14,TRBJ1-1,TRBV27,CASSYEGPNTEAFF
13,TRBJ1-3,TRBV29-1,CSVRHALGNTIYF
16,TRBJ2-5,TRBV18,CASSLTPGRKQETQYF
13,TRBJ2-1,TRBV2,CASKMGRDREQFF
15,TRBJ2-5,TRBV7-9,CASSLVYGRDETQYF
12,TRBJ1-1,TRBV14,CASSQDRVGAFF
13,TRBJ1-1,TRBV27,CASAQQPTTRAFF
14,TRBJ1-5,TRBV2,CASSDRGSNQPQHF
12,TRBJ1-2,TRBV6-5,CASSGTGYGYTF
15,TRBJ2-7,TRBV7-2,CASSSSSYVFWEQYF
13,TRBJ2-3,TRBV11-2,CASSHGREATQYF